Shown below are 3 T cell receptor beta chains from a single sample sequenced in a study of cytomegalovirus exposure and HLA in healthy donors. The PCR was carried out with 60 Vbeta primers and 13 Jbeta primers. This table comes from immunoSEQ multiplex PCR, and its TCRdb copy is limited to in-frame clones, with some not included. The profile shows fewer than 150,000 clones, roughly 80% of them singletons. Sequences were obtained from PBMCs. These receptors came from a woman aged 50 to 60 in good health and CMV-seronegative.

CDR3: CASSQRGGETQYF. The CDR3 coding sequence is TGTGCCAGCAGCCAGCGAGGAGGAGAGACCCAGTACTTC. The genes are TRBV5-8 and TRBJ2-5; perhaps TRBD2 as D (5 bases). There are 13 residues in the CDR3. Germline V gives CDR1 SGHTS, CDR2 YDEGEE. V was cut by 4 bases and J by 4 bases, with 11 bases left in between. The entire variable domain, with the rest obtained from reference TRBV5-8 and TRBJ2-5, is as follows: EAGVTQSPTHLIKTRGQQATLRCSPISGHTSVYWYQQALGLGLQFLLWYDEGEERNRGNFPPRFSGRQFPNYSSELNVNALELEDSALYLCASSQRGGETQYFGPGTRLLVL.

The chain uses TRBV6-1 and TRBJ1-2; no definite D call. The V and J ends lost 0 bases and 2 bases respectively, with 10 bases between them. The germline V gene has CDR1 MNHNS and CDR2 SASEGT. The length of the CDR3 is 15 residues. CDR3 sequence reads: CASSEAYSSNYGYTF. Here the CDR3 DNA reads TGTGCCAGCAGTGAAGCATACAGTTCGAACTATGGCTACACCTTC.

This clone has more than one count but fewer than ten. The rearrangement links TRBV6-6 to TRBJ1-5; D gene ambiguous. CDR3 length equals 15 residues. The germline V gene has CDR1 MNHNY and CDR2 SVGAGI (reference sequence). Trimming cost V 6 bases and J 5 bases, with 17 bases left between them. CDR3: CASSLPEGGHQPQHF. The CDR3 DNA is TGTGCCAGCAGCCTGCCCGAGGGAGGACATCAGCCCCAGCATTTT.